This T cell receptor (beta chain) was captured by sequencing in a study of T cells in tumors after PD-1 blockade. Study findings and constraints: Some novel exhausted tumor clones appeared in pre-treatment blood, suggesting peripheral recruitment.

V trimming: 5 bases; J trimming: 11 bases; junction bases outside the gene matches: 14. The germline CDR1 and CDR2 sequences are SEHNR and FQNEAQ (reference sequence). The CDR3 extends over 14 amino acids. Points on this clone: Its target is not known.

Profiled with immunoSEQ multiplex PCR; TCRdb holds only in-frame clones, not every one. The sample yields fewer than 15,000 clones, roughly three fifths seen once. This chain links TRBV7-9 with TRBJ1-1, with 7 positions matching TRBD1. This TCR came from a human donor with cutaneous squamous cell carcinoma. The sequencing used tumor tissue, collected before anti-PD-1 treatment. In nucleotides, the CDR3 is TGTGCCAGCAGCATCGATGTAGAAACAGGGGAGGCTTTCTTT. Translating it yields CASSIDVETGEAFF.